This record covers a single TCR beta chain. Original handling: By means of reference gene primer amplification, nucleated cell counts were estimated. The repertoire was sequenced with immunoSEQ multiplex PCR; TCRdb's copy has only in-frame clones and lacks some. That table gives V, J and clone size, and the DNA gave D and trimming. The sample consists of roughly 150,000 clones, around nine tenths of them appearing once. These data originate in a study of blood T cell repertoires in COVID-19. As for the study in general: The United States, Italy and Spain were the sources of the acute and convalescent COVID-19 samples. In each case, the material was cDNA or gDNA derived from T cells, B-cell-depleted T cells, or PBMCs.

The Seattle patients joined while their infection was active and were tracked longitudinally afterward. Germline V gene sequence: CDR1 SGHVS, CDR2 FQNEAQ. The CDR3 is made up of 14 amino acids. The V end was cut by 0 bases, the J end by 8 bases, with 11 bases between. Sequencing was done on a sample of peripheral blood. The J gene is TRBJ1-5, the V gene TRBV7-8; D is unclear. This clonotype was sampled from a woman older than 75 with COVID-19, enrolled during active disease. DNA of the CDR3: TGTGCCAGCAGCTTAGCAACAGTCCCCGAGCCCCAGCATTTT. Amino acids: CASSLATVPEPQHF.